The clone carrying this T cell receptor (beta chain) was counted many times. TCRdb re-analysed the PCR reads in MiXCR, keeping a single row per CDR3 protein. The sample shows around 460,000 distinct CDR3 sequences, around 23% of them seen only once. The sample comes from a study of molecular identifiers for immune sequencing clone quantification. The V end was cut by 2 bases, the J end by 2 bases, with 21 bases between. The CDR3 sequence is 18 residues long. Germline lookup yields CDR1 MNHNY and CDR2 SVGAGI (reference sequence). The receptor's source is a human donor in good health. Some libraries in this study had Jurkat cell RNA spiked in. V and J are TRBV6-6 and TRBJ1-1; D possibly corresponds to TRBD1 (6 bases). The sample consisted of naive CD8+ T cells from blood, with Jurkat cell RNA spiked in. Subset denoted: FACS-sorted CD8+CD4-CCR7+CD45RA+ naive T cells. The CDR3 protein is CASSYPPRQDSINTEAFF. The CDR3 nucleotides read TGTGCCAGCAGTTACCCTCCAAGACAGGACAGCATAAACACTGAAGCTTTCTTT.